This T cell receptor beta chain was captured in a study of cytomegalovirus exposure and HLA in healthy donors. Study-level points and caveats: The authors enumerated around 150 TCR beta chains as linked to cytomegalovirus. The CMV antigen specificity of three CMV-associated chains was confirmed through in vitro analysis. Usually a TCR sequence was rare, but some public TCRs were found in many donors.

Sequenced by immunoSEQ multiplex PCR; TCRdb stores in-frame clones only, minus some. The sample has about 360,000 clones; 86% are singletons. The CDR3 runs to 16 residues. Germline lookup yields CDR1 LGHNA and CDR2 YNFKEQ. J was trimmed by 6 bases and V by 1 base; bases with no gene match: 7. As to this clone: The antigen remains unidentified.

The rearrangement links TRBV4-2 to TRBJ2-1, with TRBD2 identical over 9 bases. Sequenced: PBMCs. The receptor was isolated from a woman between 18 and 29 years old in good health and CMV-seronegative. CDR3 DNA: TGTGCCAGCAGCCAAGTTTGGGCTAGCGGGGTCAATGAGCAGTTCTTC. Translation: CASSQVWASGVNEQFF.